This T cell receptor (beta chain) was retrieved from a study of blood T cell repertoires in COVID-19. Study-wide context: Nucleic acid was either cDNA or gDNA, and it came from T cells, B-cell-depleted T cells, or PBMCs.

CDR1 MGHDK and CDR2 SYGVNS come from the germline V gene. This CDR3 comprises 16 residues. V gave up 1 base and J gave up 9 bases; unmatched junction bases: 8. Cohort 3 recovery required two negative PCRs, clearance, or symptom resolution. Clones were read by immunoSEQ multiplex PCR, and TCRdb kept only the in-frame ones, dropping some. The repertoire holds around 110,000 clones, with about 83% as singletons. This clonotype was obtained from a woman in her thirties who had recovered from COVID-19. Sequenced material: PBMCs or T cells enriched from blood (not recorded which). The V call is TRBV25-1, the J call TRBJ2-7; TRBD2 agrees at 14 bases. CDR3 DNA sequence: TGTGCCAGCAGTGAATTGGGGGGACTAGCGGGAGCAGGGCAGTACTTC. Protein: CASSELGGLAGAGQYF.